This is a list of T cell receptor beta chains from one sample in a study of CD8 T cells in ankylosing spondylitis. TCRdb ran MiXCR on the 5' RACE reads and lists one entry per CDR3 protein. The top ten clones hold more than 15% of a sample with about 200,000 distinct CDR3 sequences, more than 10% of them seen once. The sequenced sample consisted of blood, either unsorted or a sorted T cell fraction (not recorded which). These receptors were obtained from a male donor with ankylosing spondylitis or in good health (not recorded which). CDR3s include the opening cysteine and the closing phenylalanine or tryptophan. The D gene is left open where the match is weak. A clone size is listed for some rows: how often the clone was seen (once, few, many), or a class if it is expanded.

d_call j_call v_call clone_size cdr3_nt cdr3_aa
TRBD2 TRBJ2-3 TRBV27 - TGTGCCAGCAGTTATCTGGGACTAGCGGGGGCCCCCCCTCCCGCAGATACGCAGTATTTT CASSYLGLAGAPPPADTQYF
- TRBJ1-2 TRBV20-1 medium-sized TGCAGTGCTCCCCACAGGGACTCTAACTATGGCTACACCTTC CSAPHRDSNYGYTF
- TRBJ2-7 TRBV14 few TGTGCCAGCAGCCAGTGGAGCAGGGACGAGCAGTACTTC CASSQWSRDEQYF
TRBD2 TRBJ2-2 TRBV7-9 few TGTGCCAGCAGCTTAGGGCTAGCGGGCGTCACCGGGGAGCTGTTTTTT CASSLGLAGVTGELFF
- TRBJ1-1 TRBV4-1 few TGCGCCAGCAGCCAAACTGCAAACGTGGGCACTGAAGCTTTCTTT CASSQTANVGTEAFF
- TRBJ2-3 TRBV4-1 many TGCGCCAGCAGCACGACACAGGGTTCAGATACGCAGTATTTT CASSTTQGSDTQYF
- TRBJ2-7 TRBV6-1 few TGTGCCAGCATCCTATCGAGGGTTTCCGAGCAGTACTTC CASILSRVSEQYF
TRBD2 TRBJ2-1 TRBV3-1 few TGTGCCAGCAGCGCCCCGGGACTAGCGGGGTACAATGAGCAGTTCTTC CASSAPGLAGYNEQFF
TRBD1 TRBJ2-5 TRBV5-1 few TGCGCCAGCAGCCCCGGACAGGGGGCTGAGACCCAGTACTTC CASSPGQGAETQYF
- TRBJ2-7 TRBV20-1 - TGCAGTGCCCTACCCCGGACGGATACAGCCTACGAGCAGTACTTC CSALPRTDTAYEQYF
- TRBJ2-7 TRBV15 many TGTGCCACCAGCAGAGATTGGGATGGCTACGAGCAGTACTTC CATSRDWDGYEQYF
- TRBJ2-4 TRBV21-1 few TGTGCCAGCACCGGGGACAGGGTATTCCCTTTAGCCAAAAACATTCAGTACTTC CASTGDRVFPLAKNIQYF
TRBD1 TRBJ2-3 TRBV11-3 once TGTGCCAGCAGCTCCCAGGGGGCGGATGATACGCAGTATTTT CASSSQGADDTQYF
TRBD1 TRBJ2-2 TRBV6-5 - TGTGCCAGCAGCTTCTCCCCCCACGACAGGGACACCGGGGAGCTGTTTTTT CASSFSPHDRDTGELFF
- TRBJ1-2 TRBV10-3 many TGTGCCATCAGGGAGGAGTTCCCTAACTATGGCTACACCTTC CAIREEFPNYGYTF
- TRBJ2-3 TRBV5-1 few TGCGCCAGCAGCTTGGACCAGGAGATTGCAGATACGCAGTATTTT CASSLDQEIADTQYF
TRBD1 TRBJ1-2 TRBV19 few TGTGCCAGTATCTCTCCCAGGGGGGATTTTGATGGCTACACCTTC CASISPRGDFDGYTF
- TRBJ2-3 TRBV4-1 few TGCGCCAGCAGCCAAGGGGGACACACAGATACGCAGTATTTT CASSQGGHTDTQYF
- TRBJ2-2 TRBV19 few TGTGCCAGTAGTATTCCCGGGAGTCCCGGGGAGCTGTTTTTT CASSIPGSPGELFF
TRBD2 TRBJ2-1 TRBV5-8 - TGTGCCAGCAGCTCGGGACTAGCGACTAATGAGCAGTTCTTC CASSSGLATNEQFF
- TRBJ2-7 TRBV20-1 few TGCAGTGCTGCGAGCGGGTCCCTATCCTACGAGCAGTACTTC CSAASGSLSYEQYF
- TRBJ2-7 TRBV2 few TGTGCCAGCAGTGAAGCGCTTTGGGAGCAGTACTTC CASSEALWEQYF
- TRBJ2-7 TRBV9 - TGTGCCAGCAGCGAGCAGGTCCCTCGGACTTACACCTACGAGCAGTACTTC CASSEQVPRTYTYEQYF
TRBD1 TRBJ2-7 TRBV2 - TGTGCCAGCAGTGACTCCGGGACAGGGGAGCAGTACTTC CASSDSGTGEQYF
TRBD1 TRBJ2-2 TRBV11-2 - TGTGCCAGCAGCTTAGGTCGACAGGGGGCCAACACCGGGGAGCTGTTTTTT CASSLGRQGANTGELFF
- TRBJ2-7 TRBV5-5 few TGTGCCAGCAGCTACAGGGAGGACTCATACCAGCAGTACTTC CASSYREDSYQQYF
TRBD1 TRBJ2-1 TRBV4-1 few TGCGCCAGCAGCCAAGAGCCGGGACAGGTATACAATGAGCAGTTCTTC CASSQEPGQVYNEQFF
- TRBJ2-7 TRBV20-1 once TGCAGTGCTGGGGTCGTGGGCCGGGACTCAATCGTCCACGAGCAGTACTTC CSAGVVGRDSIVHEQYF
- TRBJ2-3 TRBV6-1 - TGTGCCAGCAGTGAAGTCTTCAGGGGACCCACAGATACGCAGTATTTT CASSEVFRGPTDTQYF
- TRBJ2-7 TRBV5-1 many TGCGCCAGCAATCCAGAATCGTCCTACGAGCAGTACTTC CASNPESSYEQYF
- TRBJ2-7 TRBV27 few TGTGCCAGCAGTTTAATGGGAGAGGGCTACGAGCAGTACTTC CASSLMGEGYEQYF
- TRBJ2-7 TRBV4-2 few TGTGCCAGCAGCCAAGCAATAAATGGGGTCGAGCAGTACTTC CASSQAINGVEQYF